This entry is about one TCR beta chain. This sample is part of a study of blood T cell repertoires in COVID-19. Turning to the study itself: The United States, Italy and Spain supplied acute and convalescent COVID-19 samples. PBMCs, B-cell-depleted T cells, or T cells provided the cDNA or gDNA that made up the material.

How the authors handled the data: The authors estimated nucleated cell counts from reference gene primer amplification. The method was immunoSEQ multiplex PCR; TCRdb's version includes in-frame clones alone and lacks a portion of them. V, J and clone size are those of that table, while D and trimming were read from the DNA. Of about 220,000 clones in the sample, around 88% were seen once. The V end lost 4 bases, the J end lost 4 bases, and 17 bases lay between the germline ends. Germline loops: CDR1 MGHRA, CDR2 YSYEKL. This CDR3 spans 15 amino acids. The sample comprised peripheral blood. The TCR sequence derives from a woman aged 25 to 39 who had recovered from COVID-19. The chain carries TRBV4-1 and TRBJ2-7; possibly TRBD1 for D (6 bases). DNA of the CDR3: TGCGCCAGCAGCCGGGCTTGGGGGCAAGAGTACGAGCAGTACTTC. Protein sequence: CASSRAWGQEYEQYF.